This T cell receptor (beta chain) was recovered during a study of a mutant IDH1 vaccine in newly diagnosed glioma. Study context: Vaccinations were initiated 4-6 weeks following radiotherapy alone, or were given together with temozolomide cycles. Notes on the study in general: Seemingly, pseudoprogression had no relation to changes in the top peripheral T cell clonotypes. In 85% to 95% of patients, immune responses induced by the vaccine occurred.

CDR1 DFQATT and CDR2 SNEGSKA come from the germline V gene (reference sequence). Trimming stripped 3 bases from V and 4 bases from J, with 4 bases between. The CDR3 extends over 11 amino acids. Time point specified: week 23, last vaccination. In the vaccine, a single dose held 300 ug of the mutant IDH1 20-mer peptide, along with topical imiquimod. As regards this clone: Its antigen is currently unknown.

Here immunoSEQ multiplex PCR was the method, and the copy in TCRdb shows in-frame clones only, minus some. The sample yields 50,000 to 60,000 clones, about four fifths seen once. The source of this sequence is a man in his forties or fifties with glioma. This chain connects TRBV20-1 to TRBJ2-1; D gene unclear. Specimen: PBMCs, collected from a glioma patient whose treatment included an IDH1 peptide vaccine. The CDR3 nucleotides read TGCAGTGCTAGTGGGTACAATGAGCAGTTCTTC. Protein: CSASGYNEQFF.